Sequencing of this T cell receptor beta chain was carried out in a study of Graves' ophthalmopathy and Graves' hyperthyroidism. Findings and caveats of the study: In predicting ophthalmopathy progression, the model reached over 55% sensitivity and roughly 74% specificity. Thyroid clonotypes that were expanded above 0.001 frequency mostly also appeared in blood. Between ophthalmopathy and stable hyperthyroidism, a 13-signature model drew a separation with just over 85% sensitivity and around 80% specificity.

Amplified material comprised TCR beta CDR3 regions derived from RNA transcripts. RT-PCR in the first round used HTBI primers; a second-round multiplex PCR followed. MiXCR, applied by TCRdb to the multiplex PCR reads, yields one record per CDR3 protein. The sample records nearly 400,000 distinct CDR3 sequences, approximately 16% being singletons. In germline, CDR1 is SGDLS, CDR2 YYNGEE. The CDR3 totals 16 residues. Trimming took 4 bases from V and 5 from J; bases not matched to a gene: 9. This clonotype was detected ten times or more. The antigen is undetermined. Serum thyroxine and TRAb, along with clinical symptoms, thyroid ultrasound and orbital computed tomography, were what diagnosis relied on.

Material: peripheral blood. This chain links TRBV9 with TRBJ1-1; 12 bases fit TRBD1. This TCR came from a woman younger than 30 with Graves' ophthalmopathy. DNA of the CDR3: TGTGCCAGCAGCTATGATCCGGGACAGGGGGCAACTGAAGCTTTCTTT. This translates into CASSYDPGQGATEAFF.